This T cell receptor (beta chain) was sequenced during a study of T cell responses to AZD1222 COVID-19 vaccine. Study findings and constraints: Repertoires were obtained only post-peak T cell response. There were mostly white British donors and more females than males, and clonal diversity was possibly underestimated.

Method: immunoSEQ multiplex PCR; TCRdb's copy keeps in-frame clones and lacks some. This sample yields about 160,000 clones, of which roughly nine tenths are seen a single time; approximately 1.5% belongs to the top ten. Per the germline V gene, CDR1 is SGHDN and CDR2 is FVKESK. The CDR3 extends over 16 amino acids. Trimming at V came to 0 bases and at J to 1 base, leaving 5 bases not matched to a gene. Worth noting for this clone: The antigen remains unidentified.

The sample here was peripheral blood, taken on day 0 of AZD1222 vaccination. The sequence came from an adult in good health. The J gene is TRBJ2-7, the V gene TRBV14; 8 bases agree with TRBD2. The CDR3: CASSQEGPSGSYEQYF. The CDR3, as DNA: TGTGCCAGCAGCCAAGAGGGCCCTAGCGGGTCCTACGAGCAGTACTTC.